This TCR beta chain was documented in a study of blood T cell repertoires in COVID-19. Some clones are missing from TCRdb's copy, which holds only in-frame ones; the method was immunoSEQ multiplex PCR. The data show 390,000 or so clones, 75% to 90% seen once. The study assigned cohorts using participant-reported clinical history. Recovered participants had two consecutive negative NP/OP PCR tests, healthcare professional clearance, or symptom resolution. The sample comprised PBMCs or T cells enriched from blood (not recorded which). The receptor's source is a man younger than 35 who had recovered from COVID-19.

CDR3 loop: CASTRLAGVVGELFF. DNA for the CDR3: TGTGCCAGCACCCGACTAGCGGGAGTGGTCGGGGAGCTGTTTTTT. J is TRBJ2-2 and V is TRBV6-5; TRBD2 matches at 12 bases. V gave up 7 bases and J gave up 7 bases; unmatched junction bases: 7. This CDR3 has 15 amino acids. Germline CDR1 is MNHEY and CDR2 is SVGAGI.